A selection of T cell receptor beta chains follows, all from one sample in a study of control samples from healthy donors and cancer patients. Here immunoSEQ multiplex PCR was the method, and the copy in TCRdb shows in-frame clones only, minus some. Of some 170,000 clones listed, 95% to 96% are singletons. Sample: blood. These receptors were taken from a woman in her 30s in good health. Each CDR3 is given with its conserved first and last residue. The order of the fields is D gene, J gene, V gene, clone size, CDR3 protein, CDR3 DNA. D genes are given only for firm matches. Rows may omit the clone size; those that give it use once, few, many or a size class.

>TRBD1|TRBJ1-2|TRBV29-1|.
CSGGQGLNGYTF
TGCAGCGGTGGACAGGGGTTGAATGGCTACACCTTC
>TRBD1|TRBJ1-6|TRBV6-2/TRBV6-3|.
CASSSTPGQGIVNSPLHF
TGTGCCAGCAGTTCCACACCGGGACAGGGCATCGTTAATTCACCCCTCCACTTT
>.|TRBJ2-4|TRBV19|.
CASSWGLAKNIQYF
TGTGCCAGTAGTTGGGGGCTAGCCAAAAACATTCAGTACTTC
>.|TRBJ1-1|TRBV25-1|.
CASSDLYNGGAEAFF
TGTGCCAGCAGTGACCTCTACAATGGTGGGGCTGAAGCTTTCTTT
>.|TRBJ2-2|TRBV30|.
CAWSKGLTGELFF
TGTGCCTGGAGTAAAGGCCTCACCGGGGAGCTGTTTTTT
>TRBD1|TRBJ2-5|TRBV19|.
CASSIRDRGKETQYF
TGTGCCAGTAGTATACGGGACAGGGGAAAAGAGACCCAGTACTTC
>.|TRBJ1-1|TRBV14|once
CASSQGPTEAFF
TGTGCCAGCAGCCAAGGTCCCACTGAAGCTTTCTTT
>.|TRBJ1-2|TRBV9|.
CASSPTSTNYGYTF
TGTGCCAGCAGTCCGACCTCGACTAACTATGGCTACACCTTC
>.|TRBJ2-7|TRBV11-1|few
CASSPRYGLNEQYF
TGTGCCAGCAGCCCGAGATACGGCCTGAACGAGCAGTACTTC
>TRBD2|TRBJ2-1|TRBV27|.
CASTTGRGGPTYNEQFF
TGTGCCAGCACCACCGGGCGGGGGGGTCCTACCTACAATGAGCAGTTCTTC
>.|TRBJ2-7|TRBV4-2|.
CASSQEFGSPYEQYF
TGTGCCAGCAGCCAAGAATTCGGGAGCCCCTACGAGCAGTACTTC
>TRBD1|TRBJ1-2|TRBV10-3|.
CAISLAGQGAFGYTF
TGTGCCATCAGCCTCGCGGGACAGGGGGCTTTTGGCTACACCTTC
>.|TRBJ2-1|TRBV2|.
CASSLLGRSYNEQFF
TGTGCCAGCAGTTTACTAGGGCGGAGCTACAATGAGCAGTTCTTC
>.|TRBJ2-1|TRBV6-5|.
CASSPGSYNEQFF
TGTGCCAGCAGCCCAGGGAGTTACAATGAGCAGTTCTTC
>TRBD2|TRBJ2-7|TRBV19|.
CASSIRDSGVPYEQYF
TGTGCCAGTAGTATTCGCGATAGCGGGGTCCCCTACGAGCAGTACTTC
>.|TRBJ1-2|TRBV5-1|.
CASSGTTNYGYTF
TGCGCCAGCAGCGGGACCACTAACTATGGCTACACCTTC
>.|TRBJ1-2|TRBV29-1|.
CSVNRLYGYTF
TGCAGCGTCAACCGACTTTATGGCTACACCTTC
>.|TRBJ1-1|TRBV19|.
CASSISWWDTEAFF
TGTGCCAGTAGTATCAGCTGGTGGGACACTGAAGCTTTCTTT
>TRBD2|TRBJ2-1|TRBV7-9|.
CASSFGGSYYEQFF
TGTGCCAGCAGCTTTGGCGGGAGTTACTATGAGCAGTTCTTC
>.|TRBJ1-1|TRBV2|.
CASSAQGNTEAFF
TGTGCCAGCAGCGCTCAGGGGAACACTGAAGCTTTCTTT
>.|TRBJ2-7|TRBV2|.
CASLGEDYEQYF
TGTGCCAGCTTGGGAGAGGACTACGAGCAGTACTTC
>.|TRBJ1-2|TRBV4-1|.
CASSQLYSGVVGYTF
TGCGCCAGCAGCCAACTATATTCAGGGGTGGTAGGCTACACCTTC
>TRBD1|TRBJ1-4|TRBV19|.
CASRDRGREKLFF
TGTGCCAGTCGGGACAGGGGTCGTGAAAAACTGTTTTTT
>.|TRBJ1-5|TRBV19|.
CASAITDVGDVSQPQHF
TGTGCCAGTGCCATTACGGATGTTGGGGACGTGTCCCAGCCCCAGCATTTT
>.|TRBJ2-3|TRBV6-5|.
CASSYSMGGIADTQYF
TGTGCCAGCAGTTACTCAATGGGGGGTATAGCAGATACGCAGTATTTT
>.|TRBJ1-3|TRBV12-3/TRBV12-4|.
CASDGSGNTIYF
TGTGCCAGCGACGGCTCTGGAAACACCATATATTTT
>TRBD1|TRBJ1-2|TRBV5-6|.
CASSLPGGNTANYGYTF
TGTGCCAGCAGCTTGCCAGGGGGGAATACGGCTAACTATGGCTACACCTTC
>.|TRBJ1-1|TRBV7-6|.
CASSQGGSTEAFF
TGTGCCAGCAGCCAAGGGGGTTCCACTGAAGCTTTCTTT
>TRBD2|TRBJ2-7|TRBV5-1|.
CASSSGLAGTPWGRYEQYF
TGCGCCAGCAGCTCAGGACTAGCGGGAACTCCTTGGGGAAGGTACGAGCAGTACTTC
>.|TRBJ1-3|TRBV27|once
CASSLSGLGNTIYF
TGTGCCAGCAGTTTATCCGGGCTTGGAAACACCATATATTTT
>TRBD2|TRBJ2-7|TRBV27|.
CASSFSAGALYEQYF
TGTGCCAGCAGTTTTTCAGCGGGGGCGCTGTACGAGCAGTACTTC
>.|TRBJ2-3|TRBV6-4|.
CASSDAGTDTQYF
TGTGCCAGCAGTGACGCGGGAACAGATACGCAGTATTTT
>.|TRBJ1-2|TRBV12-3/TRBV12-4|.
CASSFGNYGYTF
TGTGCCAGCAGTTTTGGGAACTATGGCTACACCTTC
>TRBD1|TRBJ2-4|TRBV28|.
CASSLGQGEVNIQYF
TGTGCCAGCAGTTTGGGACAGGGGGAGGTAAACATTCAGTACTTC
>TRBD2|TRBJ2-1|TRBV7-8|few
CASSLEAGGDEQFF
TGTGCCAGCAGCTTAGAAGCGGGAGGGGATGAGCAGTTCTTC
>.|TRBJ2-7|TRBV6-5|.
CASSRTESYEQYF
TGTGCCAGCAGTAGGACAGAGTCCTACGAGCAGTACTTC
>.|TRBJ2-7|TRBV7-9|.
CASSLVRGTDHEQYF
TGTGCCAGCAGCTTAGTGCGTGGGACGGACCACGAGCAGTACTTC
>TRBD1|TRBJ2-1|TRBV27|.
CASSLRQGADNEQFF
TGTGCCAGCAGTTTAAGACAGGGGGCCGACAATGAGCAGTTCTTC
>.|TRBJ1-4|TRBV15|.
CATSSVGTSNEKLFF
TGTGCCACCAGCAGTGTGGGAACCTCCAATGAAAAACTGTTTTTT
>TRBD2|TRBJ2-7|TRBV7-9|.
CASSYPPSGTSYEQYF
TGTGCCAGCAGCTACCCCCCTAGCGGGACCTCCTACGAGCAGTACTTC
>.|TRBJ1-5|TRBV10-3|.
CAISESGGSQPQHF
TGTGCCATCAGTGAGTCGGGGGGCAGTCAGCCCCAGCATTTT
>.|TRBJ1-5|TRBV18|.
CASSGQSNQPQHF
TGTGCCAGCTCAGGGCAGAGCAATCAGCCCCAGCATTTT
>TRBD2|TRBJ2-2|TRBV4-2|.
CASGSGRISGELFF
TGTGCCAGTGGGAGCGGGAGAATCAGCGGGGAGCTGTTTTTT
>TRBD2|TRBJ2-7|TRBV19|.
CASREAGVLGEQYF
TGTGCCAGTAGAGAAGCGGGAGTTCTTGGCGAGCAGTACTTC
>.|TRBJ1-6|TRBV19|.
CASSIEWGSYNSPLHF
TGTGCCAGTAGTATCGAGTGGGGGTCCTATAATTCACCCCTCCACTTT
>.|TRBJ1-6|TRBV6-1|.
CASSEAAGRFSPLHF
TGTGCCAGCAGTGAGGCAGCAGGACGATTTTCACCCCTCCACTTT
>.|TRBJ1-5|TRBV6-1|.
CASSEGIGANQPQHF
TGTGCCAGCAGTGAAGGAATTGGGGCCAATCAGCCCCAGCATTTT
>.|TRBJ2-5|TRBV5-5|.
CASSLVLHGTQYF
TGTGCCAGCAGCTTGGTACTCCACGGGACCCAGTACTTC
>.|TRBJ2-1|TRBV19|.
CASSIVRGPVGNEQFF
TGTGCCAGTAGTATAGTGCGGGGGCCGGTCGGGAATGAGCAGTTCTTC
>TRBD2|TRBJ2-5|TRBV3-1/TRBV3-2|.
CASSGLAGGKWDF
TGTGCCAGCAGCGGACTAGCGGGAGGTAAATGGGACTTC
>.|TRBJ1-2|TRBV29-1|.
CSVQFNYGYIF
TGCAGCGTTCAGTTTAACTATGGCTACATCTTC
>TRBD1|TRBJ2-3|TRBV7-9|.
CASSPQGAGADTQYF
TGTGCCAGCAGCCCTCAGGGGGCGGGCGCAGATACGCAGTATTTT
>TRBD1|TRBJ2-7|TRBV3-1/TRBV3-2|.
CASSQGPPGQGYEQYF
TGTGCCAGCAGCCAAGGGCCCCCGGGACAGGGCTACGAGCAGTACTTC
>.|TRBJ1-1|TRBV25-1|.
CASRKLGQNTEAFF
TGTGCCAGCAGGAAACTCGGACAGAACACTGAAGCTTTCTTT
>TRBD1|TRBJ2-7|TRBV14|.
CASSPGQGFYEQYF
TGTGCCAGCAGCCCCGGACAGGGTTTCTACGAGCAGTACTTC